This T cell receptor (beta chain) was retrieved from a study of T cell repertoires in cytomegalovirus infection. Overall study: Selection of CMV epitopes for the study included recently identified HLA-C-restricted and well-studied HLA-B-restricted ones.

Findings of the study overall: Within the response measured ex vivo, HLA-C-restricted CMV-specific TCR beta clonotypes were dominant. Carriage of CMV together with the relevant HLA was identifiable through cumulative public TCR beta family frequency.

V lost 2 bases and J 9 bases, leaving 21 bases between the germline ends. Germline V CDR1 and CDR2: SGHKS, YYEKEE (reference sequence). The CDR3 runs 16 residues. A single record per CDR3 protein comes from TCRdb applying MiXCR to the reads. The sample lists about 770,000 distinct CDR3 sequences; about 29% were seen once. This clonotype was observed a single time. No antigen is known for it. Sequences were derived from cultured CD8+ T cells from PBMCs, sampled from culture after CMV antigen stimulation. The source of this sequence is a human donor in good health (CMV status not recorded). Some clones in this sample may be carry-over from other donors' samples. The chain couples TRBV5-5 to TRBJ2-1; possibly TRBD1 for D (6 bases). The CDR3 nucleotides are TGTGCCAGCAGCTTACAGGGACCATTAATGGGTGGTGAGCAGTTCTTC. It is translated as CASSLQGPLMGGEQFF.